Listed here are 24 T cell receptor beta chains from one sample, sequenced in a study of T cells in Graves' hyperthyroidism and ophthalmopathy. Amplification of TCR beta CDR3 regions was performed using RNA transcripts as template. Using the HTBI primer set, a first-round RT-PCR was run on the TCR CDR3. A single record per CDR3 protein comes from TCRdb applying MiXCR to the multiplex PCR reads. The sample carries about 570,000 distinct CDR3 sequences, about half recorded once. Material for sequencing was peripheral blood or thyroid tissue (not recorded which). The receptors originated from an adult woman with Graves' disease, either hyperthyroidism or ophthalmopathy (not recorded which).

Regarding this clonotype: Sequence at one end of the junction differs from germline and may be a read error. The V and J genes are TRBV7-8 and TRBJ1-3, with D unclear. The CDR3 consists of 16 residues. Germline V lookup: CDR1 SGHVS, CDR2 FQNEAQ. The CDR3 region has the DNA TGTGCCAACAGCTTAGCTGGAGCGGGATTCGGAAACACCATATATTTT. Protein sequence: CANSLAGAGFGNTIYF.

A word on this clonotype: Its ends do not fully match the called genes, so a read error is possible. The chain carries TRBV7-7 and TRBJ2-2; no clear D. This CDR3 spans 15 amino acids. Germline V gives CDR1 SSHAT, CDR2 FNYEAQ (reference sequence). The chain's CDR3 is CASSASFLGTGELFF. The CDR3 nucleotides are TGTGCTAGCAGTGCTTCGTTTCTGGGCACCGGGGAGCTGTTTTTT.

In this sample, this clonotype turned up many times. The chain has TRBV7-2 and TRBJ1-3, with D hard to call. The V end lost 3 bases, the J end lost 0 bases, and 9 bases lay between the germline ends. This CDR3 has 15 amino acids. Germline V CDR1 and CDR2: SGHTA, FQGNSA. For the CDR3, the DNA is TGTGCCAGCAGCTTGGGCTGGGGCTCTGGAAACACCATATATTTT. Translated: CASSLGWGSGNTIYF.

This clonotype is a singleton in its sample. No DNA is shown, since the ends of the CDR3 on it are uncertain; the CDR3 is the one TCRdb lists. The J gene is TRBJ2-2, the V gene TRBV10-3; no check of the table's D call, TRBD1, against the DNA was made. The length of the CDR3 is 22 amino acids, counting both ends. Looked up from germline, CDR1 is ENHRY and CDR2 is SYGVKD. The CDR3 loop is CAIMSDRMYEQYFGPGTGELFF.

The rearrangement joins TRBV10-3 to TRBJ2-1; 7 nucleotides agree with TRBD1. V shed 2 bases and J 0 bases; nucleotides not matched to a gene: 4. The CDR3 is 16 amino acids. CDR1 and CDR2 (germline): ENHRY, SYGVKD. The CDR3: CAISEQQGSSYNEQFF. As DNA, the CDR3 is TGTGCCATCAGTGAGCAACAGGGGAGCTCCTACAATGAGCAGTTCTTC.

This clonotype was counted ten times or more. The rearrangement links TRBV6-5 to TRBJ1-6; a weak D match, TRBD1 (5 bases). The CDR3 covers 17 residues. V dropped 0 bases and J dropped 10 bases, with 19 bases sitting between them. The germline gives CDR1 MNHEY, CDR2 SVGAGI. The CDR3 sequence: CASSYSKDGARKSPLHF. CDR3 in DNA: TGTGCCAGCAGTTACTCGAAGGACGGGGCAAGAAAGTCACCCCTCCACTTT.

This clonotype was found a few times. The chain links TRBV30 to TRBJ1-4, with D unresolved. The CDR3 has 15 amino acids. Trimming stripped 0 bases from V and 11 bases from J, with 19 bases between. Per the germline V gene, CDR1 is GTSNPN and CDR2 is SVGIG (reference sequence). CDR3 region: CAWSVRGFGSWKLFF. The CDR3 DNA sequence: TGTGCCTGGAGTGTGAGAGGGTTCGGTTCCTGGAAACTGTTTTTT.

At least ten counts were recorded for this clonotype. The chain joins TRBV7-9 to TRBJ1-2, with 9 bases identical to TRBD1. The V gene's germline CDR1 is SEHNR and CDR2 FQNEAQ (reference sequence). The CDR3 runs 19 residues. With 3 bases clipped from V and 4 bases from J, the junction kept 18 bases outside the gene matches. CDR3 nucleotides: TGTGCCAGCAGCTTCCTTTGGACGGGACAGGGAAAGAGGGCCTATGGCTACACCTTC. Encoded protein: CASSFLWTGQGKRAYGYTF.

This clonotype was picked up many times. The chain recombines TRBV29-1 with TRBJ2-7; D might be TRBD2 (5 bases). The CDR3 sequence is 11 residues long. Trimming pared 8 bases from V and 1 base from J, leaving 9 bases between. The V gene's germline CDR1 is SQVTM and CDR2 ANQGSEA. CDR3 residues: CSPSLSYEQYF. DNA of the CDR3: TGCAGCCCTAGCCTATCCTACGAGCAGTACTTC.

In this sample, this clonotype turned up many times. V is TRBV7-9 and J is TRBJ1-1; no firm D call. From germline, CDR1 is SEHNR and CDR2 FQNEAQ (reference sequence). The CDR3 extends over 14 amino acids. The V gene lost 5 bases and the J gene lost 0 bases, with 10 bases spanning the gap. The CDR3 region is CASSPPLLNTEAFF. In DNA form, the CDR3 reads TGTGCCAGCAGCCCCCCTCTCTTGAACACTGAAGCTTTCTTT.

This clonotype was counted many times. The chain joins TRBV7-8 to TRBJ1-2; the match to TRBD1 covers 7 bases. The CDR3 covers 14 residues. V lost 3 bases to trimming and J lost 8 bases; unmatched junction nucleotides: 9. CDR1 is SGHVS, CDR2 FQNEAQ, per germline. In nucleotides, the CDR3 is TGTGCCAGCAGCTTTGGGGGGGACAGTAACGGCTACACCTTC. Protein: CASSFGGDSNGYTF.

The rearrangement joins TRBV5-1 to TRBJ2-3, with no clear D. The ends were cut back, 3 bases at V and 0 bases at J, with 5 bases in the middle. The germline V gene encodes CDR1 SGHRS and CDR2 YFSETQ. The CDR3 extends over 13 amino acids. The CDR3 bases are TGCGCCAGCAGCTGGCCTAGCACAGATACGCAGTATTTT. Encoded protein: CASSWPSTDTQYF.

This clonotype was observed many times. V is TRBV20-1 and J is TRBJ2-5; D unresolved. The length of the CDR3 is 10 residues. CDR1 and CDR2 from the germline V gene are DFQATT and SNEGSKA (reference sequence). V shed 2 bases and J shed 5 bases, with 3 bases lying between them. CDR3 nucleotides: TGCAGTGCTAGACTGGAGACCCAGTACTTC. It specifies CSARLETQYF.

On this clonotype: One base away lies a much larger clone, so this may be a sequencing read error. This sequence joins TRBV6-5 and TRBJ2-5; D remains ambiguous. Germline V lookup: CDR1 MNHEY, CDR2 SVGAGI. The germline V and J ends were trimmed by 6 bases and 2 bases, with 22 bases remaining between them. The CDR3 extends over 17 amino acids. The CDR3 spells CASRSRGYALRQETQYF. The CDR3 region has the DNA TGTGCCAGCAGATCCAGAGGATACGCGCTTCGACAAGAGACCCAGTACTTC.

This clonotype was found a few times. The chain combines TRBV30 with TRBJ1-5; D is possibly TRBD1 (5 bases). CDR3 length: 15 amino acids. In germline, CDR1 is GTSNPN, CDR2 SVGIG (reference sequence). V was trimmed by 5 bases and J by 5 bases, leaving 19 bases between them. In nucleotides, the CDR3 is TGTGCCTGGTCCCCGACAGCTTTCCGATATCAGCCCCAGCATTTT. Protein: CAWSPTAFRYQPQHF.

This clonotype appeared many times. The chain is built from TRBV19 and TRBJ1-1; possibly TRBD1 for D (6 bases). V shed 0 bases and J shed 6 bases, with 17 bases lying between them. Germline V gene lookup returns CDR1 LNHDA and CDR2 SQIVND (reference sequence). The CDR3 covers 16 residues. The CDR3 reads CASSIDSRTERAEAFF. Here the CDR3 DNA reads TGTGCCAGTAGTATAGATTCGAGGACAGAGCGGGCTGAAGCTTTCTTT. Combining the CDR3 with reference TRBV19 and TRBJ1-1 gives the whole variable domain DGGITQSPKYLFRKEGQNVTLSCEQNLNHDAMYWYRQDPGQGLRLIYYSQIVNDFQKGDIAEGYSVSREKKESFPLTVTSAQKNPTAFYLCASSIDSRTERAEAFFGQGTRLTVV.

This clonotype occurred many times. This sequence joins TRBV29-1 and TRBJ2-7, with 7 bases aligning to TRBD1. V gave up 3 bases and J gave up 3 bases; unmatched junction bases: 5. The CDR3 is made up of 13 amino acids. Germline-derived CDR1 and CDR2 are SQVTM and ANQGSEA. The CDR3 bases are TGCAGCGTTGATAGACAGGGTGGCTACGAGCAGTACTTC. This codes for CSVDRQGGYEQYF.

This clonotype was seen ten or more times. The chain links TRBV2 to TRBJ1-1; D not resolved. Germline V gene lookup returns CDR1 SNHLY and CDR2 FYNNEI. V was clipped by 3 bases and J by 10 bases, with 15 bases between them. This CDR3 has 13 amino acids. The CDR3 protein is CASSDRGEWVAFF. The DNA for the CDR3 is TGTGCCAGCAGTGATCGCGGGGAATGGGTAGCTTTCTTT. The full variable domain, its missing parts supplied by reference TRBV2 and TRBJ1-1, is EPEVTQTPSHQVTQMGQEVILRCVPISNHLYFYWYRQILGQKVEFLVSFYNNEISEKSEIFDDQFSVERPDGSNFTLKIRSTKLEDSAMYFCASSDRGEWVAFFGQGTRLTVV.

This clonotype has only a few counts. The chain's CDR3 is CSVEIATGDEKLFF. The CDR3 region has the DNA TGCAGCGTTGAAATTGCGACAGGGGACGAAAAACTGTTTTTT. V and J are TRBV29-1 and TRBJ1-4; 8 positions agree with TRBD1. Germline V CDR1 and CDR2: SQVTM, ANQGSEA. The length of the CDR3 is 14 residues. The J segment lost 8 bases and the V segment lost 2 bases, leaving 7 bases of the junction unmatched.

This clonotype was picked up many times. The rearrangement joins TRBV7-9 to TRBJ2-7, with 7 bases that match TRBD2. CDR3 length equals 16 residues. Germline CDR1 is SEHNR and CDR2 is FQNEAQ (reference sequence). The ends lost 2 bases at V and 0 bases at J; junction bases unmatched: 7. DNA of the CDR3: TGTGCCAGCAGCTTAAGCCGAGGGACTAACTCCTACGAGCAGTACTTC. Protein sequence: CASSLSRGTNSYEQYF. Together with reference TRBV7-9 and TRBJ2-7, the CDR3 gives the full variable domain: DTGVSQNPRHKITKRGQNVTFRCDPISEHNRLYWYRQTLGQGPEFLTYFQNEAQLEKSRLLSDRFSAERPKGSFSTLEIQRTEQGDSAMYLCASSLSRGTNSYEQYFGPGTRLTVT.

In its sample, this clonotype was seen once. This CDR3 reads CASSADTF. CDR3 nucleotides: TGTGCCAGCAGCGCCGACACCTTC. J is TRBJ1-2 and V is TRBV9; D gene ambiguous. Trimming removed 3 bases from V and 12 bases from J, with 3 bases in between. The CDR3 loop spans 8 amino acids. Germline V CDR1 and CDR2: SGDLS, YYNGEE.

V and J are TRBV20-1 and TRBJ1-5; D unclear. CDR1 and CDR2 from the germline V gene are DFQATT and SNEGSKA (reference sequence). Trimming removed 6 bases at V and 6 bases at J, with 15 bases between. There are 13 residues in the CDR3. The CDR3 here is CSARARRFQPQHF. The CDR3 DNA follows: TGCAGTGCCCGGGCCAGGCGGTTTCAGCCCCAGCATTTT.

This clonotype was detected many times. The CDR3: CSARALGQGRTEAFF. The CDR3 DNA follows: TGCAGTGCTAGAGCCCTGGGACAGGGTAGGACTGAAGCTTTCTTT. This chain joins TRBV20-1 and TRBJ1-1, with 9 bases that match TRBD1. Per the germline V gene, CDR1 is DFQATT and CDR2 is SNEGSKA (reference sequence). Trimming removed 1 base from V and 5 bases from J; junction bases left unmatched: 8. The CDR3 covers 15 residues.

A single count supports this clonotype. This chain uses TRBV29-1 with TRBJ2-3, with 8 bases fitting TRBD2. CDR1 is SQVTM and CDR2 is ANQGSEA in the germline V gene. V lost 0 bases, J lost 6 bases, and 17 bases stayed unmatched. The CDR3 runs 18 residues. The CDR3 here is CSVEDPYREAGVDDTQYF. For the CDR3, the DNA is TGCAGCGTTGAAGACCCCTACAGGGAAGCGGGAGTGGATGATACGCAGTATTTT.